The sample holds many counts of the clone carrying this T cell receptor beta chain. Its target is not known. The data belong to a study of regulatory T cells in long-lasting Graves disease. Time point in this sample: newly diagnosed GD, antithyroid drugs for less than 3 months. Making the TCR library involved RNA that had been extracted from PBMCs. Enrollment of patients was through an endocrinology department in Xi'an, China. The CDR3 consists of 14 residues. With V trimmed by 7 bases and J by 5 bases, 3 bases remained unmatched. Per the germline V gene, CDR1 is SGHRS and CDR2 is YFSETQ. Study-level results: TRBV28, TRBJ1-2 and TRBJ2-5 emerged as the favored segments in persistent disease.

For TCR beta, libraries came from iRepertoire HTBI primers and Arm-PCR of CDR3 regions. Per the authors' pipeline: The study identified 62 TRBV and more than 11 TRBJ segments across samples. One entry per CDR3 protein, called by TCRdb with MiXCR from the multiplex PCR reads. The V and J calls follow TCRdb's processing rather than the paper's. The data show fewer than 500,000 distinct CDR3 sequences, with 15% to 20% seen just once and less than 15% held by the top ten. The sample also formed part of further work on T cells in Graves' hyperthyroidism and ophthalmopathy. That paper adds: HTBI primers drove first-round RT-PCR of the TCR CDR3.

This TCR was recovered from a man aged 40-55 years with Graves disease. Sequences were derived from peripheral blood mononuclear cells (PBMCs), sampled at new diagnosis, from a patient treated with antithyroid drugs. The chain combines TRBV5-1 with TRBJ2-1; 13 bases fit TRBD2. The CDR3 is CASEGTSGDNEQFF. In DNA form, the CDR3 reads TGCGCCAGCGAAGGGACTAGCGGGGACAATGAGCAGTTCTTC.